The 31 T cell receptor beta chains below all came from one sample that was sequenced in a study of blood T cell repertoires in COVID-19. Assay used: immunoSEQ multiplex PCR; TCRdb lists only in-frame clones, some missing. The table has about 140,000 clones, 84% seen once. Sequencing was performed on peripheral blood. Receptors originate from an older woman with acute or convalescent COVID-19.

The V call is TRBV9, the J call TRBJ2-7, with a tentative D call TRBD2 (5 bases). V shed 0 bases and J shed 0 bases, with 10 bases lying between them. The CDR3 has 15 residues. CDR1 is SGDLS and CDR2 is YYNGEE in the germline V gene. The chain's CDR3 is CASSVGVGSSYEQYF. CDR3 bases: TGTGCCAGCAGCGTAGGGGTAGGGAGCTCCTACGAGCAGTACTTC.

The gene calls are TRBV19 and TRBJ1-5, with D unclear. CDR1 and CDR2 (germline): LNHDA, SQIVND (reference sequence). This CDR3 region has 15 residues. Trimming cost V 3 bases and J 0 bases, with 9 bases left between them. CDR3 in amino acids: CASSMGGYSNQPQHF. The CDR3 coding sequence is TGTGCCAGTAGTATGGGAGGGTATAGCAATCAGCCCCAGCATTTT.

CDR3 bases: TGTGCCAGCAGCTTTGGCGGGAGCTCCTACGAGCAGTACTTC. This gives the protein CASSFGGSSYEQYF. The genes are TRBV7-3 and TRBJ2-7; 7 bases are a match to TRBD2. The CDR3 is made up of 14 amino acids. V gave up 3 bases and J gave up 0 bases; unmatched junction bases: 2. The germline V gene has CDR1 SGHTA and CDR2 FQGTGA. Complete variable domain (other parts from reference TRBV7-3 and TRBJ2-7): GAGVSQTPSNKVTEKGKYVELRCDPISGHTALYWYRQSLGQGPEFLIYFQGTGAADDSGLPNDRFFAVRPEGSVSTLKIQRTERGDSAVYLCASSFGGSSYEQYFGPGTRLTVT.

The rearrangement joins TRBV28 to TRBJ2-3; D is perhaps TRBD2 (6 bases). This CDR3 is 16 amino acids long. Germline V gene lookup returns CDR1 MDHEN and CDR2 SYDVKM. V was pared by 5 bases and J by 4 bases, with 19 bases between. The chain's CDR3 is CASSPSGTLGADTQYF. Here the CDR3 DNA reads TGTGCCAGCAGTCCCTCCGGGACTTTAGGGGCAGATACGCAGTATTTT.

This clone occurred once. V gene TRBV9 combines with J gene TRBJ2-6; 7 nucleotides agree with TRBD2. The CDR3 is 17 amino acids. J was trimmed by 2 bases and V by 5 bases; bases with no gene match: 10. Per germline, CDR1 SGDLS and CDR2 YYNGEE. CDR3 nucleotides: TGTGCCAGCAGATCTCGGGGGGACGTAACTGGGGCCAACGTCCTGACTTTC. Its translation is CASRSRGDVTGANVLTF. Combining the CDR3 with reference TRBV9 and TRBJ2-6 gives the whole variable domain DSGVTQTPKHLITATGQRVTLRCSPRSGDLSVYWYQQSLDQGLQFLIQYYNGEERAKGNILERFSAQQFPDLHSELNLSSLELGDSALYFCASRSRGDVTGANVLTFGAGSRLTVL.

The J gene is TRBJ2-7, the V gene TRBV5-1; 15 bases are shared with TRBD2. V shed 0 bases and J 7 bases; nucleotides not matched to a gene: 8. The CDR3 totals 17 residues. In germline, CDR1 is SGHRS, CDR2 YFSETQ. CDR3 protein: CASSLGSRTSGRGEQYF. For the CDR3, the DNA is TGCGCCAGCAGCTTGGGGAGCCGGACTAGCGGGAGGGGGGAGCAGTACTTC.

This rearrangement joins TRBV6-8 to TRBJ2-6, with 7 bases identical to TRBD1. This CDR3 has 21 residues. V shed 2 bases and J 2 bases; nucleotides not matched to a gene: 18. The germline V gene encodes CDR1 MNHGY and CDR2 SAAAGT. CDR3 DNA sequence: TGTGCCAGCAGTTACCGACAAGGACAGGCTCCGATTGGACCTGGGGCCAACGTCCTGACTTTC. Residues: CASSYRQGQAPIGPGANVLTF.

The chain links TRBV2 to TRBJ2-2, with TRBD1 matching 8 bases. Germline V gene lookup returns CDR1 SNHLY and CDR2 FYNNEI. V lost 10 bases to trimming and J lost 2 bases; unmatched junction nucleotides: 6. This CDR3 is built from 14 residues. The CDR3 loop reads CATDRGSNTGELFF. CDR3 coding DNA: TGTGCCACAGACAGGGGATCTAACACCGGGGAGCTGTTTTTT.

The chain combines TRBV5-1 with TRBJ2-7, with TRBD1 matching over 10 bases. Germline assignment: CDR1 SGHRS and CDR2 YFSETQ. The CDR3 has 14 residues. V was pared by 3 bases and J by 3 bases, with 3 bases of the junction left unmatched. The CDR3 protein is CASSSGTGDYEQYF. In DNA form, the CDR3 reads TGCGCCAGCAGCTCCGGGACAGGGGACTACGAGCAGTACTTC. Drawing the rest from reference TRBV5-1 and TRBJ2-7, the complete variable domain is KAGVTQTPRYLIKTRGQQVTLSCSPISGHRSVSWYQQTPGQGLQFLFEYFSETQRNKGNFPGRFSGRQFSNSRSEMNVSTLELGDSALYLCASSSGTGDYEQYFGPGTRLTVT.

The chain is built from TRBV20-1 and TRBJ2-2; 8 positions agree with TRBD2. The CDR3 contains 15 residues. V dropped 3 bases and J dropped 4; count of bases not matched to a gene: 7. Germline V CDR1 and CDR2: DFQATT, SNEGSKA (reference sequence). As DNA, the CDR3 is TGCAGTGCTAGTGATAGCGGGATGAGCACCGGGGAGCTGTTTTTT. It yields the protein CSASDSGMSTGELFF.

V and J are TRBV2 and TRBJ2-1, with 8 bases fitting TRBD1. After removal of 6 bases from V and 4 bases from J, the junction contained 8 bases not matched to a gene. In germline, CDR1 is SNHLY, CDR2 FYNNEI. CDR3 length equals 15 residues. As DNA, the CDR3 is TGTGCCAGCAGCCCGGGACAGGAGGTTTACAATGAGCAGTTCTTC. It translates to CASSPGQEVYNEQFF. Full variable domain (missing parts from reference TRBV2 and TRBJ2-1): EPEVTQTPSHQVTQMGQEVILRCVPISNHLYFYWYRQILGQKVEFLVSFYNNEISEKSEIFDDQFSVERPDGSNFTLKIRSTKLEDSAMYFCASSPGQEVYNEQFFGPGTRLTVL.

In its sample, this clone was seen a few times. The chain uses TRBV2 and TRBJ2-2, with D possibly matching TRBD1 (5 bases). The germline V gene has CDR1 SNHLY and CDR2 FYNNEI. The CDR3 covers 12 residues. The germline V and J ends were trimmed by 8 bases and 5 bases, with 9 bases remaining between them. This CDR3 is CASGAGTGELFF. The DNA for the CDR3 is TGTGCCAGCGGGGCAGGAACCGGGGAGCTGTTTTTT.

J is TRBJ2-1 and V is TRBV25-1; 7 bases fit TRBD1. This CDR3 spans 15 amino acids. V lost 1 base, J lost 7 bases, and 7 bases stayed unmatched. Germline V gene lookup returns CDR1 MGHDK and CDR2 SYGVNS. DNA for the CDR3: TGTGCCAGCAGTGAATTTGGACAGGTTGGGAATGAGCAGTTCTTC. Translating gives CASSEFGQVGNEQFF.

This clone was seen a handful of times. This sequence joins TRBV27 and TRBJ1-2; D is perhaps TRBD1 (6 bases). The germline CDR1 and CDR2 sequences are MNHEY and SMNVEV (reference sequence). The V end lost 5 bases, the J end lost 3 bases, and 10 bases lay between the germline ends. The CDR3 is 13 amino acids. CDR3 sequence reads: CASSMTGYYGYTF. The DNA of the CDR3 is TGTGCCAGCAGTATGACAGGATACTATGGCTACACCTTC.

The chain has TRBV11-1 and TRBJ2-6; D might be TRBD2 (5 bases). Deletions cut 0 bases from V and 0 bases from J, with 6 bases between. Per germline, CDR1 SGHAT and CDR2 FQDESV (reference sequence). The CDR3 runs to 16 residues. The CDR3 spells CASSLARASGANVLTF. CDR3 nucleotide sequence: TGTGCCAGCAGCTTAGCGCGGGCCTCTGGGGCCAACGTCCTGACTTTC.

The chain carries TRBV9 and TRBJ2-5; 13 bases map to TRBD2. Germline CDR1 SGDLS, CDR2 YYNGEE. The CDR3 extends over 16 amino acids. V was pared by 4 bases and J by 1 base, with 4 bases of the junction left unmatched. Written as DNA, the CDR3 is TGTGCCAGCAGCCTCGGACTAGCGGGGGCCCAAGAGACCCAGTACTTC. Amino acid sequence: CASSLGLAGAQETQYF.

The V gene is TRBV6-1, the J gene TRBJ1-2, with a possible D match to TRBD1 (5 bases). Between the trimmed V and J ends, which lost 3 bases and 0 bases, there was a span of 8 bases. CDR3 length: 14 amino acids. Germline V lookup: CDR1 MNHNS, CDR2 SASEGT. The CDR3 nucleotides read TGTGCCAGCAGTGAGCAGGGAACTAACTATGGCTACACCTTC. Translated: CASSEQGTNYGYTF.

This clone was detected only a few times. The V call is TRBV2, the J call TRBJ2-7; 7 nucleotides align to TRBD1. V was clipped by 10 bases and J by 4 bases; unmatched bases: 10. This CDR3 spans 13 amino acids. Germline V lookup: CDR1 SNHLY, CDR2 FYNNEI. The CDR3 DNA sequence: TGTGCCACCATGGGGACAGAATCTTACGAGCAGTACTTC. It is translated as CATMGTESYEQYF.

The J gene is TRBJ1-5, the V gene TRBV7-2, with 7 bases lining up with TRBD1. The CDR3 consists of 15 residues. Germline CDR1 SGHTA, CDR2 FQGNSA. Trimming cost V 1 base and J 7 bases; bases outside gene matches: 7. The CDR3 nucleotides are TGTGCCAGCAGCTTAGTGGGGACAGCGGAGCAGCCCCAGCATTTT. Its protein is CASSLVGTAEQPQHF.

The chain employs TRBV5-4 and TRBJ2-1; TRBD2 might be the D (6 bases). Germline V CDR1 and CDR2: SGHNT, YYREEE (reference sequence). The CDR3 sequence is 17 residues long. V was shortened by 4 bases and J by 1 base, with 18 bases between the two germline ends. DNA for the CDR3: TGTGCCAGCAGCCCCGATTGGGGAGGACGGTCCTACAATGAGCAGTTCTTC. Amino acid sequence: CASSPDWGGRSYNEQFF.

The CDR3 sequence is CASSPGTGDYGYTF. CDR3 coding DNA: TGTGCCAGCTCACCAGGGACGGGGGACTATGGCTACACCTTC. The V and J genes are TRBV18 and TRBJ1-2, with a weak D call TRBD1 (5 bases). The ends were cut back, 2 bases at V and 3 bases at J, with 10 bases in the middle. The CDR3 has 14 amino acids. Germline-derived CDR1 and CDR2 are KGHSH and LQKENI.

The V gene is TRBV28, the J gene TRBJ2-5; 8 bases are shared with TRBD2. The trim removed 6 bases at V and 4 bases at J, leaving 7 bases unmatched. The CDR3 totals 14 residues. Germline V gene sequence: CDR1 MDHEN, CDR2 SYDVKM. The CDR3 spells CASSRRGGVETQYF. As DNA, the CDR3 is TGTGCCAGCAGCCGTCGGGGGGGGGTAGAGACCCAGTACTTC.

In its sample, this clone was seen a few times. V and J are TRBV27 and TRBJ2-2; 7 nucleotides agree with TRBD1. V shed 7 bases, J shed 6 bases, and the junction held 5 bases outside the gene matches. CDR3 size: 13 residues. Per the germline V gene, CDR1 is MNHEY and CDR2 is SMNVEV (reference sequence). CDR3: CASTPRGSGELFF. Written as DNA, the CDR3 is TGTGCCAGCACCCCCAGGGGGTCCGGGGAGCTGTTTTTT.

The chain has TRBV12-3 or TRBV12-4 and TRBJ2-1, with unresolved D. V was pared by 6 bases and J by 8 bases, with 11 bases between. This CDR3 spans 12 amino acids. CDR3 nucleotides: TGTGCCAGCAGCCACTTCCCGGATGAGCAGTTCTTC. Residues: CASSHFPDEQFF.

This rearrangement joins TRBV30 to TRBJ2-7, with D tentatively TRBD1 (6 bases). The CDR3 runs to 14 residues. Trimming removed 2 bases at V and 3 bases at J, with 14 bases between. CDR1 GTSNPN and CDR2 SVGIG come from the germline V gene (reference sequence). The CDR3 region has the DNA TGTGCCTGGAGTCGCCTTATGGACAGCTACGAGCAGTACTTC. Its protein product is CAWSRLMDSYEQYF.

This clone is a singleton in its sample. The chain combines TRBV11-3 with TRBJ2-1; D is perhaps TRBD2 (7 bases). The germline CDR1 and CDR2 sequences are SGHNT and YENEEA. V shed 5 bases and J shed 9 bases, with 23 bases lying between them. This CDR3 comprises 16 residues. The CDR3 spells CASSRRGEGRRGEQFF. In DNA, the CDR3 is TGTGCCAGCAGCCGAAGGGGGGAGGGCCGCCGAGGTGAGCAGTTCTTC. The full variable domain, its missing parts supplied by reference TRBV11-3 and TRBJ2-1, is EAGVVQSPRYKIIEKKQPVAFWCNPISGHNTLYWYLQNLGQGPELLIRYENEEAVDDSQLPKDRFSAERLKGVDSTLKIQPAELGDSAVYLCASSRRGEGRRGEQFFGPGTRLTVL.

J is TRBJ1-1 and V is TRBV6-5; D possibly corresponds to TRBD1 (5 bases). V lost 0 bases, J lost 1 base, and 9 bases lay in between. Germline CDR1 is MNHEY and CDR2 is SVGAGI. The CDR3 spans 15 residues. The CDR3 here is CASSYSDNQNTEAFF. CDR3 in DNA: TGTGCCAGCAGTTACTCGGACAACCAGAACACTGAAGCTTTCTTT.

This rearrangement joins TRBV28 to TRBJ1-2; weak D call: TRBD1 (5 bases). This CDR3 is 13 amino acids long. V dropped 3 bases and J dropped 4 bases, with 9 bases sitting between them. The germline V gene encodes CDR1 MDHEN and CDR2 SYDVKM. The CDR3, as DNA: TGTGCCAGCAGTTTGGAGGGGATCTATGGCTACACCTTC. Translation: CASSLEGIYGYTF.

V gene TRBV19 combines with J gene TRBJ2-7; TRBD2 is a possible D gene (6 bases). Looked up from germline, CDR1 is LNHDA and CDR2 is SQIVND (reference sequence). There are 13 residues in the CDR3. Between the trimmed V and J ends, which lost 6 bases and 6 bases, there was a span of 15 bases. CDR3 region: CASSLGTFGEQYF. The CDR3 DNA reads TGTGCCAGTAGCCTCGGGACTTTTGGCGAGCAGTACTTC.

V usage is TRBV15 and J usage is TRBJ1-2; D remains unclear. The V end was cut by 1 base, the J end by 8 bases, with 11 bases between. The CDR3 contains 13 residues. Germline V gives CDR1 LNHNV, CDR2 YYDKDF (reference sequence). The chain's CDR3 is CATSRATGGGYTF. CDR3 coding DNA: TGTGCCACCAGCAGAGCTACCGGCGGGGGCTACACCTTC.

The rearrangement uses TRBV5-4 and TRBJ1-4; the D gene is possibly TRBD1 (5 bases). Trimming stripped 0 bases from V and 2 bases from J, with 8 bases between. Germline loops: CDR1 SGHNT, CDR2 YYREEE (reference sequence). This CDR3 has 15 amino acids. The CDR3 DNA reads as TGTGCCAGCAGCTTGGGAGCAGGGACTAATGAAAAACTGTTTTTT. Its protein is CASSLGAGTNEKLFF.